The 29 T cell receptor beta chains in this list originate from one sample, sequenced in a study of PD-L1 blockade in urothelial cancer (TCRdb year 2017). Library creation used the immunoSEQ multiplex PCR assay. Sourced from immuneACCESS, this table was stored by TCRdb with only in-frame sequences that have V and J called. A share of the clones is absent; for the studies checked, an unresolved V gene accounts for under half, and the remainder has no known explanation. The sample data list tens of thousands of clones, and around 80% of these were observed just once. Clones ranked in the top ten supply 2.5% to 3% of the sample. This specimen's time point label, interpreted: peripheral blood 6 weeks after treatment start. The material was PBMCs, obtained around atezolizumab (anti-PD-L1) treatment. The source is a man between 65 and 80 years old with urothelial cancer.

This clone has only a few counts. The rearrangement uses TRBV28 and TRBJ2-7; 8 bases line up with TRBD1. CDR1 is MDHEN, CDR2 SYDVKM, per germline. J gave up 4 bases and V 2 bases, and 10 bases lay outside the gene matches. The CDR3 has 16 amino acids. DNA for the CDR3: TGTGCCAGCAGTTTAATCCCGGGGACAGGAGATTACGAGCAGTACTTC. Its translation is CASSLIPGTGDYEQYF. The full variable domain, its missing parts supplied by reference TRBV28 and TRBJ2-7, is DVKVTQSSRYLVKRTGEKVFLECVQDMDHENMFWYRQDPGLGLRLIYFSYDVKMKEKGDIPEGYSVSREKKERFSLILESASTNQTSMYLCASSLIPGTGDYEQYFGPGTRLTVT.

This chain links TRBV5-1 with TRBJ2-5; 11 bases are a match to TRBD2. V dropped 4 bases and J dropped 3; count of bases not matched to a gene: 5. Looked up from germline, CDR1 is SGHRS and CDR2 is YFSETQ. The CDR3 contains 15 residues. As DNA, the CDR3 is TGCGCCAGCAGCGCGGGACTAGCGGACAAAGAGACCCAGTACTTC. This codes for CASSAGLADKETQYF.

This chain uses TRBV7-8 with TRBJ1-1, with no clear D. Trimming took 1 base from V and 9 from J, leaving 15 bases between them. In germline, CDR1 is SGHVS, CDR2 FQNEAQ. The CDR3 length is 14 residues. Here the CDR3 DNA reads TGTGCCAGCAGCTTAGAACAGACCACCACCAAAGCTTTCTTT. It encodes CASSLEQTTTKAFF.

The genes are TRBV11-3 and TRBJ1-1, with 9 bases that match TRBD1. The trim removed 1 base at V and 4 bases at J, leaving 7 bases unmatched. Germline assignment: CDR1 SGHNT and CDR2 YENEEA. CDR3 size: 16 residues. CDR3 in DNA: TGTGCCAGCAGCTTAGGGGGGGACAGGGTTGCCACTGAAGCTTTCTTT. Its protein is CASSLGGDRVATEAFF. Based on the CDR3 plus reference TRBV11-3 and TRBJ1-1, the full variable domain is EAGVVQSPRYKIIEKKQPVAFWCNPISGHNTLYWYLQNLGQGPELLIRYENEEAVDDSQLPKDRFSAERLKGVDSTLKIQPAELGDSAVYLCASSLGGDRVATEAFFGQGTRLTVV.

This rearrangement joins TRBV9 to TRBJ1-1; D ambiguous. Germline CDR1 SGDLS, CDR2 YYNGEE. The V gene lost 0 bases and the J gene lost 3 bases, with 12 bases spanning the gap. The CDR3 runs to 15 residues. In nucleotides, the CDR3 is TGTGCCAGCAGCGTAGGAGTGGCGGGTTACACTGAAGCTTTCTTT. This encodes CASSVGVAGYTEAFF. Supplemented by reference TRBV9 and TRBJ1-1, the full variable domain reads DSGVTQTPKHLITATGQRVTLRCSPRSGDLSVYWYQQSLDQGLQFLIQYYNGEERAKGNILERFSAQQFPDLHSELNLSSLELGDSALYFCASSVGVAGYTEAFFGQGTRLTVV.

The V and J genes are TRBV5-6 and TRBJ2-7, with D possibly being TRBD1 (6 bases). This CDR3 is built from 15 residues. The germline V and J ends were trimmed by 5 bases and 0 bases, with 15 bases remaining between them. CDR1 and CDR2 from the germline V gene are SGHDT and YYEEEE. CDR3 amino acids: CASSPQGISSYEQYF. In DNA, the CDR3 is TGTGCCAGCAGTCCACAGGGCATCAGCTCCTACGAGCAGTACTTC.

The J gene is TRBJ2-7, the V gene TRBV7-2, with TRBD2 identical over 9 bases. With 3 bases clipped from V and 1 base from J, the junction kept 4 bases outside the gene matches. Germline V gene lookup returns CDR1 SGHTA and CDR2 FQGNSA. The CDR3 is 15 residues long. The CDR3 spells CASSFSGGESYEQYF. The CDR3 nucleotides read TGTGCCAGCAGCTTTAGCGGGGGAGAATCCTACGAGCAGTACTTC.

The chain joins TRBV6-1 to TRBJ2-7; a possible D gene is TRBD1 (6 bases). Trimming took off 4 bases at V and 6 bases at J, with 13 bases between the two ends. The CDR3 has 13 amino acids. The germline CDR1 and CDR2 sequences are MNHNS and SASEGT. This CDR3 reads CASSVNRETEQYF. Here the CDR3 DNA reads TGTGCCAGCAGTGTCAACAGGGAAACCGAGCAGTACTTC.

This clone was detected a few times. The chain's CDR3 is CASSLGPGTSGGNTDTQYF. In DNA, the CDR3 is TGTGCCAGCAGCTTGGGTCCCGGGACTAGCGGGGGGAACACAGATACGCAGTATTTT. The J gene is TRBJ2-3, the V gene TRBV7-2, with 15 positions matching TRBD2. This CDR3 comprises 19 residues. Germline lookup yields CDR1 SGHTA and CDR2 FQGNSA. V shed 3 bases, J shed 2 bases, and the junction held 9 bases outside the gene matches.

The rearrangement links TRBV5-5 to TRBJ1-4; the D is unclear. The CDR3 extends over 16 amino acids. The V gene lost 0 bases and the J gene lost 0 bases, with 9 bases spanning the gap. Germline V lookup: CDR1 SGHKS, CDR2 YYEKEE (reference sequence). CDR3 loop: CASSLEAGTTNEKLFF. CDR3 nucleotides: TGTGCCAGCAGCTTGGAAGCGGGAACAACTAATGAAAAACTGTTTTTT.

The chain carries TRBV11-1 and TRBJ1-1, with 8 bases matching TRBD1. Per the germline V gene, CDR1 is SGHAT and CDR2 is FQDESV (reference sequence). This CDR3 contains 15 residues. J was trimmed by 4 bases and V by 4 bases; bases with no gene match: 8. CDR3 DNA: TGTGCCAGCAGCTCCCGGACAGGGCGAGCCACTGAAGCTTTCTTT. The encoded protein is CASSSRTGRATEAFF.

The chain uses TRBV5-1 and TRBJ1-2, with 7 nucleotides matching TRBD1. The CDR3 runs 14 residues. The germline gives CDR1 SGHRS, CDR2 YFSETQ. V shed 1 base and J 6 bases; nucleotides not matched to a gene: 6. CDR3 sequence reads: CASSLRNTGDGYTF. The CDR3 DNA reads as TGCGCCAGCAGCTTGCGAAATACAGGGGATGGCTACACCTTC.

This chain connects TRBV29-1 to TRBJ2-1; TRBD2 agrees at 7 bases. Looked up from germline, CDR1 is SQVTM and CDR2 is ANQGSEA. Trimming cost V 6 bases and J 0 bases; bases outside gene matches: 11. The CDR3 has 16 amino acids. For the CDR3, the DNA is TGCAGCGTGGCCCCGGGACTACTTAGCTCCTACAATGAGCAGTTCTTC. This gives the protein CSVAPGLLSSYNEQFF.

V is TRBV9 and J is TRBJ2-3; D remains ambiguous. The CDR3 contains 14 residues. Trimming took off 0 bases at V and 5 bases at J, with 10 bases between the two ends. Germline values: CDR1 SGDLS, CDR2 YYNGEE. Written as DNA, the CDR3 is TGTGCCAGCAGCGTAGGGCTAGGAATAGATACGCAGTATTTT. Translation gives CASSVGLGIDTQYF.

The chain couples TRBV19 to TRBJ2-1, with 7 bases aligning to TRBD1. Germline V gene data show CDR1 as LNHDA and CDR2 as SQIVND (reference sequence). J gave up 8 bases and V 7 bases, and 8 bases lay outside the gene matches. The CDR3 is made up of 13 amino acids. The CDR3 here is CASKSQGEHEQFF. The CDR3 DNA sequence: TGTGCCAGTAAATCTCAGGGGGAACATGAGCAGTTCTTC.

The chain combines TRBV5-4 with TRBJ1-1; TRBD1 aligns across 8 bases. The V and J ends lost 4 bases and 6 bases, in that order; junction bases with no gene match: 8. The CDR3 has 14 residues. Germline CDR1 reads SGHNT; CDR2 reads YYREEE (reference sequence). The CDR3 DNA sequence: TGTGCCAGCAGCCTTGGACAGGGAGGCTCTGAAGCTTTCTTT. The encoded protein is CASSLGQGGSEAFF.

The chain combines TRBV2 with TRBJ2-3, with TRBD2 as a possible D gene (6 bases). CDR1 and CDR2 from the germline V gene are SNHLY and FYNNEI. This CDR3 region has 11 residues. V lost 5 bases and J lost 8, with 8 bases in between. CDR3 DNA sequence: TGTGCCAGCAGTAGACTAGGTACGCAGTATTTT. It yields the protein CASSRLGTQYF.

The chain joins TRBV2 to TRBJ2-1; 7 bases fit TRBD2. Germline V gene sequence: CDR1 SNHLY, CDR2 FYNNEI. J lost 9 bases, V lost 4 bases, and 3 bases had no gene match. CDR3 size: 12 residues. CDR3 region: CASSASGGEQFF. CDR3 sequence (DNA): TGTGCCAGCAGTGCTAGCGGAGGTGAGCAGTTCTTC.

In DNA, the CDR3 is TGTGCCAGCAGTAGTAGCGGGGGTCGAGAAGGGGGCACAGATACGCAGTATTTT. Protein product: CASSSSGGREGGTDTQYF. The chain combines TRBV2 with TRBJ2-3, with 9 positions matching TRBD2. CDR1 is SNHLY and CDR2 is FYNNEI in the germline V gene. The CDR3 length is 18 residues. J was trimmed by 1 base and V by 5 bases; bases with no gene match: 13. The variable domain in full, completed from reference TRBV2 and TRBJ2-3, reads EPEVTQTPSHQVTQMGQEVILRCVPISNHLYFYWYRQILGQKVEFLVSFYNNEISEKSEIFDDQFSVERPDGSNFTLKIRSTKLEDSAMYFCASSSSGGREGGTDTQYFGPGTRLTVL.

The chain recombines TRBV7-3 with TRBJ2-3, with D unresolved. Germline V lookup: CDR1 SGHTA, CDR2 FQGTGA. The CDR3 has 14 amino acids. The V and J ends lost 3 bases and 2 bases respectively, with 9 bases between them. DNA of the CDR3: TGTGCCAGCAGCTTGGGCCAAGTCACAGATACGCAGTATTTT. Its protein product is CASSLGQVTDTQYF.

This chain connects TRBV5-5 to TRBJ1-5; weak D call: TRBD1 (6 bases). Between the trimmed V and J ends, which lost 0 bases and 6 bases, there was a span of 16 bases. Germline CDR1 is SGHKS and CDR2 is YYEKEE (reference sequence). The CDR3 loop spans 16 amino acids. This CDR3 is CASSLGPQGRVQPQHF. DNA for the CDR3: TGTGCCAGCAGCTTGGGTCCCCAGGGGCGCGTTCAGCCCCAGCATTTT.

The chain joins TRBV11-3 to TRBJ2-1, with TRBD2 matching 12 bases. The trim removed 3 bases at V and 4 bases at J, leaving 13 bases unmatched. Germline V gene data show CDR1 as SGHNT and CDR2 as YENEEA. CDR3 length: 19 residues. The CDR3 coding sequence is TGTGCCAGCAGCTTCGGGCCCCGGGGAGGACTAGCGGGGTACAATGAGCAGTTCTTC. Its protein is CASSFGPRGGLAGYNEQFF. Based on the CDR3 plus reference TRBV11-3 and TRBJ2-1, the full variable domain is EAGVVQSPRYKIIEKKQPVAFWCNPISGHNTLYWYLQNLGQGPELLIRYENEEAVDDSQLPKDRFSAERLKGVDSTLKIQPAELGDSAVYLCASSFGPRGGLAGYNEQFFGPGTRLTVL.

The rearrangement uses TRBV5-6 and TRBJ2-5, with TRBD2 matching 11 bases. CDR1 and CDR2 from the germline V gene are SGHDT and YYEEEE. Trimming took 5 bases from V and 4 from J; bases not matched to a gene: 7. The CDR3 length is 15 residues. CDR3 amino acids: CASRRHSGRGETQYF. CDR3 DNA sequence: TGTGCCAGCAGGAGGCATAGCGGGAGGGGAGAGACCCAGTACTTC. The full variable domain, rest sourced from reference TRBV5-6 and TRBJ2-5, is DAGVTQSPTHLIKTRGQQVTLRCSPKSGHDTVSWYQQALGQGPQFIFQYYEEEERQRGNFPDRFSGHQFPNYSSELNVNALLLGDSALYLCASRRHSGRGETQYFGPGTRLLVL.

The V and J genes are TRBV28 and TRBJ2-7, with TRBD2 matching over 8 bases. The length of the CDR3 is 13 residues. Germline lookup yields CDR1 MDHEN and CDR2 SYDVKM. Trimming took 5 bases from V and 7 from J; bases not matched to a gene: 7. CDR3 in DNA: TGTGCCAGCAGTCCCCAGCGGGAGAGGGAGCAGTACTTC. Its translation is CASSPQREREQYF.

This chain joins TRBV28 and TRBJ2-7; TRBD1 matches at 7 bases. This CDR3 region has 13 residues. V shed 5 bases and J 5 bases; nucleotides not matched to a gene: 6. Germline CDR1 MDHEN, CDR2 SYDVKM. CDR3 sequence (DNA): TGTGCCAGCAGTCTGGACAGGAGCAACGAGCAGTACTTC. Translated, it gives CASSLDRSNEQYF.

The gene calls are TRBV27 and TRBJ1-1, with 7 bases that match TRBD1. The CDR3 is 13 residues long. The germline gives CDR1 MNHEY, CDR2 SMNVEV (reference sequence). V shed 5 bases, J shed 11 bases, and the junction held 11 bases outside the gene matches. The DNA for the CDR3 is TGTGCCAGCAGTGTCCAGGGGACAGCTGTGGCTTTCTTT. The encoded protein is CASSVQGTAVAFF.

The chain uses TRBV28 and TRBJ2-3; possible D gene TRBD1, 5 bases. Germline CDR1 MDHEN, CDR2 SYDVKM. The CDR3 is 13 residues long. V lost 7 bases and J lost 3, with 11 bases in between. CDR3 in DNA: TGTGCCAGCAAGGGGTTTGGAACAGATACGCAGTATTTT. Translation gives CASKGFGTDTQYF.

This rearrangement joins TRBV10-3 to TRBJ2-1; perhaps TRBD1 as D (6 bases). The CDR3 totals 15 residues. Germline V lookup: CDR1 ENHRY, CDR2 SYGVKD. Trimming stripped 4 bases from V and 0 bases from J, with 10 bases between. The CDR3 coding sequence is TGTGCCATCAGTGCTCAGGGGCACTCCTACAATGAGCAGTTCTTC. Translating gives CAISAQGHSYNEQFF.

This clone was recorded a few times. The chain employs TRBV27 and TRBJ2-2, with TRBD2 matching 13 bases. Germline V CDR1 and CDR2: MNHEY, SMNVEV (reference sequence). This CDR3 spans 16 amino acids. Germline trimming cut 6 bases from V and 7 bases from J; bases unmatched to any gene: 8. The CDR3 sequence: CASSPTSGGTNGELFF. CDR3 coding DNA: TGTGCCAGCAGCCCGACTAGCGGGGGGACCAACGGGGAGCTGTTTTTT.